The 22 T cell receptor beta chains below all came from one sample that was sequenced in a study of cytomegalovirus exposure and HLA in healthy donors. PCR amplification relied on 60 Vbeta primers (plus 13 Jbeta primers). Repertoires were generated with immunoSEQ multiplex PCR, while TCRdb's copy carries only in-frame clones and drops some. The sample holds over 150,000 clones, around 74% seen once. The sample comprised PBMCs. These receptors all stem from a young man in good health and CMV-seronegative.

The rearrangement joins TRBV2 to TRBJ1-2; D uncertain. CDR1 is SNHLY, CDR2 FYNNEI, per germline. V gave up 1 base and J gave up 8 bases, with 17 bases separating them. The CDR3 totals 15 residues. Here the CDR3 DNA reads TGTGCCAGCAGTGAAGGGCAACGGGGAGTGGGCGGCTACACCTTC. Its protein product is CASSEGQRGVGGYTF.

In its sample, this clone was seen once. The genes are TRBV7-9 and TRBJ1-4; tentatively, D is TRBD1 (5 bases). The germline CDR1 and CDR2 sequences are SEHNR and FQNEAQ (reference sequence). Trimming cost V 4 bases and J 2 bases, with 20 bases left between them. CDR3 length equals 18 residues. In DNA form, the CDR3 reads TGTGCCAGCAGCTCCCCATGGGGCGCGGAGGGTACTAATGAAAAACTGTTTTTT. It yields the protein CASSSPWGAEGTNEKLFF.

The chain recombines TRBV5-4 with TRBJ2-3, with a weak D call TRBD2 (5 bases). Germline V lookup: CDR1 SGHNT, CDR2 YYREEE (reference sequence). This CDR3 comprises 17 residues. V lost 0 bases and J lost 0, with 14 bases in between. In DNA, the CDR3 is TGTGCCAGCAGCTTGGCCTTATGGTCGGGGAGCACAGATACGCAGTATTTT. The encoded protein is CASSLALWSGSTDTQYF.

The gene calls are TRBV19 and TRBJ1-2, with TRBD1 matching 7 bases. Germline CDR1 LNHDA, CDR2 SQIVND (reference sequence). CDR3 size: 13 residues. The J segment lost 4 bases and the V segment lost 4 bases, leaving 3 bases of the junction unmatched. The CDR3 protein is CASSTSGGYGYTF. The CDR3 nucleotides read TGTGCCAGTAGTACCTCAGGGGGCTATGGCTACACCTTC.

V and J are TRBV7-9 and TRBJ2-7; TRBD1 aligns across 7 bases. Unmatched junction bases numbered 10, after V lost 5 bases and J lost 3 bases. CDR3 length: 15 amino acids. CDR1 and CDR2 from the germline V gene are SEHNR and FQNEAQ (reference sequence). For the CDR3, the DNA is TGTGCCAGCAGCCATGGGTGGGACAGATTCTACGAGCAGTACTTC. It yields the protein CASSHGWDRFYEQYF.

This clone has only a few counts. The chain carries TRBV5-4 and TRBJ2-1, with 16 bases fitting TRBD2. The V and J ends lost 5 bases and 9 bases, in that order; junction bases with no gene match: 11. The CDR3 is made up of 17 amino acids. Germline values: CDR1 SGHNT, CDR2 YYREEE (reference sequence). CDR3 sequence reads: CASSMGLAGGPRFEQFF. CDR3 nucleotide sequence: TGTGCCAGCAGTATGGGACTAGCGGGAGGGCCAAGGTTTGAGCAGTTCTTC.

The chain has TRBV9 and TRBJ2-3, with 12 bases fitting TRBD2. Germline V gene sequence: CDR1 SGDLS, CDR2 YYNGEE. CDR3 length: 16 residues. J lost 6 bases, V lost 0 bases, and 5 bases had no gene match. Here the CDR3 DNA reads TGTGCCAGCAGCGTAGGATCCCTAGCGGGAGGGGATACGCAGTATTTT. Residues: CASSVGSLAGGDTQYF.

The rearrangement uses TRBV19 and TRBJ2-3, with a tentative D call TRBD1 (7 bases). Trimming left V 2 bases short and J 4 bases short, with 10 bases between. The CDR3 spans 14 residues. CDR1 is LNHDA and CDR2 is SQIVND in the germline V gene (reference sequence). The CDR3 coding sequence is TGTGCCAGTAGTATATGGAGGGGGCCAGATACGCAGTATTTT. Protein product: CASSIWRGPDTQYF. Full variable domain (outside the CDR3, taken from reference TRBV19 and TRBJ2-3): DGGITQSPKYLFRKEGQNVTLSCEQNLNHDAMYWYRQDPGQGLRLIYYSQIVNDFQKGDIAEGYSVSREKKESFPLTVTSAQKNPTAFYLCASSIWRGPDTQYFGPGTRLTVL.

V gene TRBV25-1 combines with J gene TRBJ2-1; TRBD2 agrees at 9 bases. The CDR3 is made up of 15 amino acids. CDR1 and CDR2 (germline): MGHDK, SYGVNS. The junction had 3 bases not matched to a gene; V was cut back by 2 bases and J by 4 bases. CDR3: CASSEGTSRYNEQFF. CDR3 sequence (DNA): TGTGCCAGCAGTGAAGGGACTAGCCGATACAATGAGCAGTTCTTC.

CDR3 residues: CASSSLANEQFF. DNA for the CDR3: TGCGCCAGCAGTTCACTAGCGAATGAGCAGTTCTTC. The chain employs TRBV5-1 and TRBJ2-1; 7 nucleotides align to TRBD2. V lost 5 bases to trimming and J lost 7 bases; unmatched junction nucleotides: 3. CDR3 length: 12 amino acids. The germline CDR1 and CDR2 sequences are SGHRS and YFSETQ.

The rearrangement joins TRBV11-3 to TRBJ2-2; tentatively, D is TRBD2 (6 bases). This CDR3 has 14 residues. V was shortened by 1 base and J by 7 bases, with 10 bases between the two germline ends. From germline, CDR1 is SGHNT and CDR2 YENEEA. The CDR3 region is CASSLGLGGGELFF. CDR3 DNA sequence: TGTGCCAGCAGCTTAGGCCTGGGGGGCGGGGAGCTGTTTTTT. Full variable domain (remainder filled in from reference TRBV11-3 and TRBJ2-2): EAGVVQSPRYKIIEKKQPVAFWCNPISGHNTLYWYLQNLGQGPELLIRYENEEAVDDSQLPKDRFSAERLKGVDSTLKIQPAELGDSAVYLCASSLGLGGGELFFGEGSRLTVL.

The V call is TRBV28, the J call TRBJ1-2; TRBD1 matches 8 bases. V was clipped by 6 bases and J by 2 bases; unmatched bases: 5. CDR3 length: 14 residues. Germline CDR1 and CDR2: MDHEN and SYDVKM. In nucleotides, the CDR3 is TGTGCCAGCAGGGGGACAGGACAAAACTATGGCTACACCTTC. This translates into CASRGTGQNYGYTF.

This chain connects TRBV5-8 to TRBJ2-3, with 8 bases identical to TRBD2. The CDR3 spans 16 residues. Germline V gene sequence: CDR1 SGHTS, CDR2 YDEGEE. V trimming: 0 bases; J trimming: 1 base; junction bases outside the gene matches: 4. CDR3: CASSLGTSQRTDTQYF. Written as DNA, the CDR3 is TGTGCCAGCAGCTTGGGGACTAGCCAACGCACAGATACGCAGTATTTT.

The chain combines TRBV27 with TRBJ2-1, with 12 bases matching TRBD2. The ends lost 4 bases at V and 6 bases at J; junction bases unmatched: 4. CDR1 MNHEY and CDR2 SMNVEV come from the germline V gene (reference sequence). The CDR3 length is 15 residues. CDR3 in DNA: TGTGCCAGCAGTTCCAGGACTAGCGGGACCAATGAGCAGTTCTTC. This sequence encodes CASSSRTSGTNEQFF.

The CDR3 protein is CASSQGTGTNTGELFF. The CDR3 nucleotides are TGCGCCAGCAGCCAAGGCACAGGGACCAACACCGGGGAGCTGTTTTTT. The chain couples TRBV4-3 to TRBJ2-2, with D maybe TRBD1 (6 bases). Germline values: CDR1 LGHNA, CDR2 YSLEER. V was shortened by 1 base and J by 2 bases, with 11 bases between the two germline ends. The CDR3 runs to 16 residues.

This clone was seen just once. The chain carries TRBV7-9 and TRBJ2-7; a possible D gene is TRBD1 (6 bases). Germline V CDR1 and CDR2: SEHNR, FQNEAQ (reference sequence). Trimming took off 6 bases at V and 3 bases at J, with 12 bases between the two ends. The CDR3 extends over 13 amino acids. CDR3: CASSRTAFYEQYF. For the CDR3, the DNA is TGTGCCAGCAGTAGGACAGCCTTCTACGAGCAGTACTTC.

The chain uses TRBV7-2 and TRBJ2-7; 8 nucleotides line up with TRBD2. Unmatched junction bases numbered 15, after V lost 5 bases and J lost 3 bases. The V gene's germline CDR1 is SGHTA and CDR2 FQGNSA. The CDR3 is 17 residues long. CDR3: CASSPPIGTRGIYEQYF. CDR3 DNA: TGTGCCAGCAGCCCCCCCATCGGGACTAGGGGGATCTACGAGCAGTACTTC.

The rearrangement joins TRBV21-1 to TRBJ1-1; the table names TRBD1, a call not compared with the DNA. TRBV21-1 is a pseudogene. The CDR3 runs 14 residues. This chain's CDR3 is CASSQRQVNTEAFF. In nucleotides, the CDR3 is TGTGCCAGCAGCCAACGACAGGTTAACACTGAAGCTTTCTTT.

The J gene is TRBJ2-7, the V gene TRBV7-6; TRBD1 matches at 7 bases. The germline gives CDR1 SGHVS, CDR2 FNYEAQ. Trimming cost V 0 bases and J 2 bases; bases outside gene matches: 10. This CDR3 is 17 amino acids long. For the CDR3, the DNA is TGTGCCAGCAGCTTAGCAGGGGGCAGTCTTCGTACCTACGAGCAGTACTTC. It codes for CASSLAGGSLRTYEQYF. The full variable domain, its missing parts supplied by reference TRBV7-6 and TRBJ2-7, is GAGVSQSPRYKVTKRGQDVALRCDPISGHVSLYWYRQALGQGPEFLTYFNYEAQQDKSGLPNDRFSAERPEGSISTLTIQRTEQRDSAMYRCASSLAGGSLRTYEQYFGPGTRLTVT.

This clone was recorded a few times. The CDR3 loop is CASRPLGLGGTGELFF. The CDR3 region has the DNA TGCGCCAGCAGACCCCTGGGCCTTGGGGGGACCGGGGAGCTGTTTTTT. V gene TRBV5-1 combines with J gene TRBJ2-2; possibly TRBD2 for D (6 bases). Germline V lookup: CDR1 SGHRS, CDR2 YFSETQ. The CDR3 covers 16 residues. The V gene lost 5 bases and the J gene lost 5 bases, with 19 bases spanning the gap.

This clone has more than one count but fewer than ten. The CDR3 DNA follows: TGTGCCAGCAGCTTAGAAAGGAGTTATGGCTACACCTTC. It is translated as CASSLERSYGYTF. This sequence joins TRBV6-5 and TRBJ1-2; the D is unclear. Deletions cut 6 bases from V and 5 bases from J, with 13 bases between. CDR1 and CDR2 from the germline V gene are MNHEY and SVGAGI. The CDR3 sequence is 13 residues long.

This chain joins TRBV28 and TRBJ1-1; 8 bases are a match to TRBD1. This CDR3 comprises 15 residues. The germline CDR1 and CDR2 sequences are MDHEN and SYDVKM. V shed 3 bases, J shed 1 base, and the junction held 4 bases outside the gene matches. The CDR3 sequence is CASSFATGGNTEAFF. CDR3 nucleotide sequence: TGTGCCAGCAGTTTTGCAACAGGGGGGAACACTGAAGCTTTCTTT.